The 10 T cell receptor beta chains below all came from one sample that was sequenced in a study of blood T cell repertoires in COVID-19. Clones were sequenced by immunoSEQ multiplex PCR, and TCRdb holds only the in-frame ones, with some missing. The data contain roughly 80,000 clones, almost 85% of them singletons. Source material: peripheral blood. The origin of the receptors is a man of 80 years or more with acute or convalescent COVID-19.

This clone was seen just once. The J gene is TRBJ2-1, the V gene TRBV7-2; D perhaps matches TRBD2 (7 bases). There are 18 residues in the CDR3. Germline CDR1 SGHTA, CDR2 FQGNSA. V was shortened by 4 bases and J by 4 bases, with 23 bases between the two germline ends. The CDR3 sequence is CASSSVGGAGGRYNEQFF. In DNA, the CDR3 is TGTGCCAGCAGCTCAGTAGGGGGGGCCGGGGGCAGGTACAATGAGCAGTTCTTC.

This chain joins TRBV29-1 and TRBJ1-4, with D unclear. This CDR3 has 12 residues. The V and J ends lost 4 bases and 7 bases respectively, with 10 bases between them. Germline V CDR1 and CDR2: SQVTM, ANQGSEA. The CDR3 DNA is TGCAGCGTTGCACTTAGGAGTGAAAAACTGTTTTTT. This gives the protein CSVALRSEKLFF.

The V gene is TRBV7-3, the J gene TRBJ2-2, with D maybe TRBD1 (5 bases). From germline, CDR1 is SGHTA and CDR2 FQGTGA. The CDR3 length is 14 residues. The V end lost 5 bases, the J end lost 4 bases, and 11 bases lay between the germline ends. CDR3 DNA sequence: TGTGCCAGCAGCCACAACACAGGCACCGGGGAGCTGTTTTTT. As protein: CASSHNTGTGELFF.

The rearrangement links TRBV15 to TRBJ1-2; the match to TRBD1 covers 7 bases. The CDR3 contains 15 residues. Trimming at V came to 2 bases and at J to 4 bases, leaving 7 bases not matched to a gene. Germline values: CDR1 LNHNV, CDR2 YYDKDF (reference sequence). CDR3 sequence: CATSRKRQGSYGYTF. For the CDR3, the DNA is TGTGCCACCAGCAGAAAGAGACAGGGAAGCTATGGCTACACCTTC.

This clone was seen only a few times. V and J are TRBV7-6 and TRBJ2-1; the match to TRBD2 covers 11 bases. The V segment lost 5 bases and the J segment 10 bases; nucleotides outside the gene matches: 4. The length of the CDR3 is 13 residues. CDR1 is SGHVS and CDR2 is FNYEAQ in the germline V gene. The CDR3 nucleotides are TGTGCCAGCAGCCCGAGACTAGCGGGGGAGCAGTTCTTC. Amino acid sequence: CASSPRLAGEQFF.

The rearrangement links TRBV30 to TRBJ1-6; D perhaps matches TRBD1 (6 bases). The CDR3 spans 16 residues. CDR1 and CDR2 (germline): GTSNPN, SVGIG (reference sequence). With 4 bases removed from V and 7 bases from J, the gap between germline ends came to 20 bases. CDR3 nucleotide sequence: TGTGCCTGGATAAGGGGTCTGACAGGCCCGAATTCACCCCTCCACTTT. This translates into CAWIRGLTGPNSPLHF. The full variable domain, its missing parts supplied by reference TRBV30 and TRBJ1-6, is SQTIHQWPATLVQPVGSPLSLECTVEGTSNPNLYWYRQAAGRGLQLLFYSVGIGQISSEVPQNLSASRPQDRQFILSSKKLLLSDSGFYLCAWIRGLTGPNSPLHFGNGTRLTVT.

The chain links TRBV19 to TRBJ1-1; a possible D gene is TRBD1 (5 bases). The CDR3 has 16 amino acids. V lost 4 bases and J 6 bases, leaving 21 bases between the germline ends. Germline V gives CDR1 LNHDA, CDR2 SQIVND (reference sequence). CDR3 nucleotides: TGTGCCAGTAGTAGGGGGGGGGACCCTGGTTTTTCTGAAGCTTTCTTT. This translates into CASSRGGDPGFSEAFF.

V gene TRBV7-6 combines with J gene TRBJ1-3; no clear D gene. The length of the CDR3 is 17 residues. The ends were cut back, 2 bases at V and 0 bases at J, with 14 bases in the middle. CDR1 and CDR2 from the germline V gene are SGHVS and FNYEAQ. CDR3 sequence: CASSLSSGALSGNTIYF. The DNA for the CDR3 is TGTGCCAGCAGCTTATCCTCAGGTGCCCTCTCTGGAAACACCATATATTTT.

Only one count was recorded for this clone. The gene calls are TRBV19 and TRBJ2-6; 8 positions agree with TRBD1. Looked up from germline, CDR1 is LNHDA and CDR2 is SQIVND (reference sequence). This CDR3 comprises 16 residues. With V trimmed by 5 bases and J by 1 base, 4 bases remained unmatched. CDR3 DNA: TGTGCCAGTAGTCCCGGGACAGGTTCTGGGGCCAACGTCCTGACTTTC. This codes for CASSPGTGSGANVLTF.

The V gene is TRBV6-5, the J gene TRBJ2-7; 7 nucleotides agree with TRBD1. CDR3 length: 15 amino acids. CDR1 and CDR2 from the germline V gene are MNHEY and SVGAGI. V shed 2 bases and J 2 bases; nucleotides not matched to a gene: 6. The CDR3 sequence: CASSYARDSAYEQYF. The CDR3 coding sequence is TGTGCCAGCAGTTACGCCCGGGACAGCGCCTACGAGCAGTACTTC.